This TCR beta chain is drawn from a study of CD8 T cells in ankylosing spondylitis. Whole-study findings and limits: According to the report, clones linked to the disease were significantly enriched in matched synovial fluid samples taken from ankylosing spondylitis patients. Disease-linked clones, CD8+, were relatively rare in peripheral blood. Several highly homologous variants made up a TCR beta motif, and this motif appeared characteristic of ankylosing spondylitis blood. A subset of motif variants has previously been described in the synovial fluid and blood of reactive arthritis.

The CDR3 consists of 13 residues. The germline CDR1 and CDR2 sequences are MNHEY and SMNVEV (reference sequence). V lost 7 bases to trimming and J lost 5 bases; unmatched junction nucleotides: 7. The sample holds a few counts of this clonotype. Antigen: not known. Scientists made TCR beta libraries using quantitative 5'-RACE with molecular barcodes. TCRdb passed the 5' RACE reads through MiXCR, listing each CDR3 protein once. The data hold around 430,000 distinct CDR3 sequences, with roughly a sixth observed a single time. V is TRBV27 and J is TRBJ2-5, with 7 bases matching TRBD2. The sequenced sample consisted of blood, either unsorted or a sorted T cell fraction (not recorded which). The sequence derives from a male donor with ankylosing spondylitis. CDR3 sequence: CASTTGLRETQYF. As DNA, the CDR3 is TGTGCCAGCACGACGGGACTAAGGGAGACCCAGTACTTC.